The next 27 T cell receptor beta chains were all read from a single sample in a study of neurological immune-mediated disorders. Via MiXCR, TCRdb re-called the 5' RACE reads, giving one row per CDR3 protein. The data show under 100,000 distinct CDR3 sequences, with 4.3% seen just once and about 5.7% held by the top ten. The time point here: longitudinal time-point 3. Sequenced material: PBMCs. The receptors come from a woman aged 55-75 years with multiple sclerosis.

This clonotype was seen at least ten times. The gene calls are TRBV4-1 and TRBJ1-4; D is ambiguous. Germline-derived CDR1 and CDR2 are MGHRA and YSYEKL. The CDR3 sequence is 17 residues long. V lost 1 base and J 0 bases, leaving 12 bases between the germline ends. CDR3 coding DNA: TGCGCCAGCAGCCAAGTATCGATTAAAGCAACTAATGAAAAACTGTTTTTT. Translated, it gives CASSQVSIKATNEKLFF.

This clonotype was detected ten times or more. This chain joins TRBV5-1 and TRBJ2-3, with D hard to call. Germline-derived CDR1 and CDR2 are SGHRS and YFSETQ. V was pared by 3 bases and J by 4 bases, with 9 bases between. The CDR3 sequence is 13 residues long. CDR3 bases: TGCGCCAGCAGCTGGTTAGGACCAGATACGCAGTATTTT. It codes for CASSWLGPDTQYF.

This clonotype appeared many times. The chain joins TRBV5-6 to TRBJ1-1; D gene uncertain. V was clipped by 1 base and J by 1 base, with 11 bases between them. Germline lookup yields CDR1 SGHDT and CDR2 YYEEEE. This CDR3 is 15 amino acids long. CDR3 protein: CASSLPPQTNTEAFF. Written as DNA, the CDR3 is TGTGCCAGCAGCTTGCCCCCTCAGACGAACACTGAAGCTTTCTTT.

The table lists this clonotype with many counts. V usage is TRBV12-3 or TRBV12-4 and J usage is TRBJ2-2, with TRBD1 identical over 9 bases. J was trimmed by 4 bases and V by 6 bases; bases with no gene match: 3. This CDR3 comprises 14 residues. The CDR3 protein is CASRMTGGTGELFF. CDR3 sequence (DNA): TGTGCCAGCAGGATGACAGGGGGCACCGGGGAGCTGTTTTTT.

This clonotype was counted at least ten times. For the CDR3, the DNA is TGCGCCAGCAGCTTTTCTAGCCTGGGCCTCTACGAGCAGTACTTC. Its protein is CASSFSSLGLYEQYF. The rearrangement uses TRBV5-1 and TRBJ2-7, with a possible D match to TRBD2 (5 bases). Germline V gene sequence: CDR1 SGHRS, CDR2 YFSETQ. This CDR3 spans 15 amino acids. V was cut by 2 bases and J by 3 bases, with 15 bases left in between.

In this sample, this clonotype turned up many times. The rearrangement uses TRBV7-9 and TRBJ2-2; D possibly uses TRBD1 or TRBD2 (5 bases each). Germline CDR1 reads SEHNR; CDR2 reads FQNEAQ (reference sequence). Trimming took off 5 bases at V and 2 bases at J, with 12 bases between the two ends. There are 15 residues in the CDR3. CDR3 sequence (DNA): TGTGCCAGCAGCCCCCCCGGGACCAACACCGGGGAGCTGTTTTTT. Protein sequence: CASSPPGTNTGELFF.

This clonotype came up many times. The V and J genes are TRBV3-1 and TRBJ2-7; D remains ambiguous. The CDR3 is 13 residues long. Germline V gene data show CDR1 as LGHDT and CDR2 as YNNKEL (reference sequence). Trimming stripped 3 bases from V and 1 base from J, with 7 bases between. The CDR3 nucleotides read TGTGCCAGCAGCCAGGAAGCTTCCTACGAGCAGTACTTC. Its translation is CASSQEASYEQYF.

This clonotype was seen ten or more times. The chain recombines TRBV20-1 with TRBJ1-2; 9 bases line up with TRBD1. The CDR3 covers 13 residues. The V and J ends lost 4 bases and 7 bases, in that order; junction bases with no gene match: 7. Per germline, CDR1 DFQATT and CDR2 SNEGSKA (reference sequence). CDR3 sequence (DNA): TGCAGTGCTACAGACGGGACAGGGCTTGGCTACACCTTC. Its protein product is CSATDGTGLGYTF.

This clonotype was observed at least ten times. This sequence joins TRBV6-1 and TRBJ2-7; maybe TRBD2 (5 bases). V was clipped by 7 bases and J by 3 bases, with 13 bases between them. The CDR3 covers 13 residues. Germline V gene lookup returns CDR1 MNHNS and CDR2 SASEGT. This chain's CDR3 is CASIGEGSYEQYF. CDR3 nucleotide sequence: TGTGCCAGCATAGGAGAAGGGAGCTACGAGCAGTACTTC.

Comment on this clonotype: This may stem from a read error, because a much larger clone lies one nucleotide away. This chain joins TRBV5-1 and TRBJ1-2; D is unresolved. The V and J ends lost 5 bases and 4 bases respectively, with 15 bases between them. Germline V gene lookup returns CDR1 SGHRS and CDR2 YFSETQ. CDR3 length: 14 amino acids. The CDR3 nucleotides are TGCGCCAGCAGTAGTTTCGAGAGATCCTATGGCTACACCTTC. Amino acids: CASSSFERSYGYTF.

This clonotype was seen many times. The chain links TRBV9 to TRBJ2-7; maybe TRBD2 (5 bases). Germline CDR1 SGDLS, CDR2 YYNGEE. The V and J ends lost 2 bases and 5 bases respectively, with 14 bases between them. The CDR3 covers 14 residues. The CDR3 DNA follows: TGTGCCAGCAGCGTGGAACCCGGGGTCGACGAGCAGTACTTC. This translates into CASSVEPGVDEQYF. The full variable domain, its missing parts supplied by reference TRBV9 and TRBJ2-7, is DSGVTQTPKHLITATGQRVTLRCSPRSGDLSVYWYQQSLDQGLQFLIQYYNGEERAKGNILERFSAQQFPDLHSELNLSSLELGDSALYFCASSVEPGVDEQYFGPGTRLTVT.

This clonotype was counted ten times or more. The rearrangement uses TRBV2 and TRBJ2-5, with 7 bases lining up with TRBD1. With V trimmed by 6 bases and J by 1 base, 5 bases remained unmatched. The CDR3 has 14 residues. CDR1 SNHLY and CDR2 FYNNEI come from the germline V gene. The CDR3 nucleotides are TGTGCCAGCAGGGTAGACAGGGTCCAAGAGACCCAGTACTTC. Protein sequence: CASRVDRVQETQYF. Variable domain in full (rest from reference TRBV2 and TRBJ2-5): EPEVTQTPSHQVTQMGQEVILRCVPISNHLYFYWYRQILGQKVEFLVSFYNNEISEKSEIFDDQFSVERPDGSNFTLKIRSTKLEDSAMYFCASRVDRVQETQYFGPGTRLLVL.

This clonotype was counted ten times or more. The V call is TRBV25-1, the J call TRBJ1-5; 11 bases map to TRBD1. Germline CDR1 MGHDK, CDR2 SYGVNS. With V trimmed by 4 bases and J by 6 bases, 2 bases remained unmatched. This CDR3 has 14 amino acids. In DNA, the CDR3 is TGTGCCAGCAGTGGGGACAGGGGGTTTCAGCCCCAGCATTTT. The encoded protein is CASSGDRGFQPQHF.

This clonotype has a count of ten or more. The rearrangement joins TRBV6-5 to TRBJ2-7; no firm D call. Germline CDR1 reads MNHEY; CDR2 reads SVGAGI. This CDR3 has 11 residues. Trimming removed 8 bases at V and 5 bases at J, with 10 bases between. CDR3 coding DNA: TGTGCCAGCGGTACCAGTAACGAGCAGTACTTC. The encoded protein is CASGTSNEQYF.

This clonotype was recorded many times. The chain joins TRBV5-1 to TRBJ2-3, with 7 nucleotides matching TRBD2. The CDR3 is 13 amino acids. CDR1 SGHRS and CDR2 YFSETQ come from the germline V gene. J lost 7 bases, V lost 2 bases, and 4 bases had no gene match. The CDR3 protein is CASSLPGRHTQYF. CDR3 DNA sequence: TGCGCCAGCAGCTTACCCGGGAGGCATACGCAGTATTTT.

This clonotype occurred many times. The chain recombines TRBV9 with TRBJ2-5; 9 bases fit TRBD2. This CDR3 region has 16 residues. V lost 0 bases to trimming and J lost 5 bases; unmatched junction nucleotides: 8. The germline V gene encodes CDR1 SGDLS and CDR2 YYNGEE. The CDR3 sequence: CASSVGRGGSSETQYF. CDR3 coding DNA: TGTGCCAGCAGCGTAGGGCGGGGGGGGTCCTCGGAGACCCAGTACTTC.

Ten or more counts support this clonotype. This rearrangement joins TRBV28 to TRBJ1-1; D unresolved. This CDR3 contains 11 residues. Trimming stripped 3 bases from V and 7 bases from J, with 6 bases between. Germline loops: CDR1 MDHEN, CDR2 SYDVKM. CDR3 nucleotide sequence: TGTGCCAGCAGTTTTCATTTTGAAGCTTTCTTT. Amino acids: CASSFHFEAFF.

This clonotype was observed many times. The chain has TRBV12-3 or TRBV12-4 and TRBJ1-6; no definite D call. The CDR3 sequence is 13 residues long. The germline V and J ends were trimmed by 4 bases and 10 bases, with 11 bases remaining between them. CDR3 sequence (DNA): TGTGCCAGCAGTTCCCCTCCGCGATCACCCCTCCACTTT. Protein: CASSSPPRSPLHF.

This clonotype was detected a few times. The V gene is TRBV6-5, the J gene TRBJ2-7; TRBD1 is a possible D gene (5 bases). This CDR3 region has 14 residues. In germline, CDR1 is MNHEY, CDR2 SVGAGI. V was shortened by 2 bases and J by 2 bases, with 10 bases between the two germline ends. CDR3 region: CASSYLGVPYEQYF. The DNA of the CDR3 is TGTGCCAGCAGTTACCTAGGGGTACCCTACGAGCAGTACTTC.

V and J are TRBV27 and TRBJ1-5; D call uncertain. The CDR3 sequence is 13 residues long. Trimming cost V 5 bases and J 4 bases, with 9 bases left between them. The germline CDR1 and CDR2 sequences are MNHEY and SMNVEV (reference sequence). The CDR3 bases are TGTGCCAGCAGTGACGGCAGAAATCAGCCCCAGCATTTT. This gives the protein CASSDGRNQPQHF.

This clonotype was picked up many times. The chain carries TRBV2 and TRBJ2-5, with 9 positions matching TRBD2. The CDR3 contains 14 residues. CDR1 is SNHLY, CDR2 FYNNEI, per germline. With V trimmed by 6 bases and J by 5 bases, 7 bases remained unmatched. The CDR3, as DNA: TGTGCCAGCAGCCTCGGGACTAGCCGGGAGACCCAGTACTTC. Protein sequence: CASSLGTSRETQYF.

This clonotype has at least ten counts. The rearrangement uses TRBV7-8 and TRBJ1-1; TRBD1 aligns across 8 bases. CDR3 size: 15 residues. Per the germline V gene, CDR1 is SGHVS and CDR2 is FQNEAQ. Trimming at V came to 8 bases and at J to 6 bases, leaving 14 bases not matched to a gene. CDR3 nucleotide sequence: TGTGCCAGCTTCAATCGACAGGGGTTCGGATCTGAAGCTTTCTTT. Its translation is CASFNRQGFGSEAFF.

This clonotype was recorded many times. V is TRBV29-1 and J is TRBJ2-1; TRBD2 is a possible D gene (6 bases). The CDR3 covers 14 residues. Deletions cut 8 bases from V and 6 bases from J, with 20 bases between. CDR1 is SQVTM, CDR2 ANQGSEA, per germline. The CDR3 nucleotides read TGCAGCAGCAGGCGCGGGGTGAGGGGCAATGAGCAGTTCTTC. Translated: CSSRRGVRGNEQFF.

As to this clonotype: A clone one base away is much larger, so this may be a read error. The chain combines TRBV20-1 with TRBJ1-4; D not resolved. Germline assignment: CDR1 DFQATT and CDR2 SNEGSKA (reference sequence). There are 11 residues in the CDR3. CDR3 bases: TGCAGTGCCCTTCATGGGGAAAAAATGTTTTTT. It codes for CSALHGEKMFF.

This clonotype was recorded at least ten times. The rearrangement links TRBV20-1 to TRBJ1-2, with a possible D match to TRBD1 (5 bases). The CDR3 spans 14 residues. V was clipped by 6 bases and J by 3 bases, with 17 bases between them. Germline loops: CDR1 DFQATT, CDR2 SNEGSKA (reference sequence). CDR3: CSATNRFGDYGYTF. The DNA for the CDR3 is TGCAGTGCCACAAACAGGTTCGGGGACTATGGCTACACCTTC.

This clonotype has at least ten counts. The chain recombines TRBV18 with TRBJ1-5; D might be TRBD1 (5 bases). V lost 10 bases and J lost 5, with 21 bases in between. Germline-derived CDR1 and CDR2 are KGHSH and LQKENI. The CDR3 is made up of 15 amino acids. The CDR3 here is CATRTGLGADQPQHF. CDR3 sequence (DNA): TGTGCCACCAGGACTGGGCTCGGGGCTGATCAGCCCCAGCATTTT.

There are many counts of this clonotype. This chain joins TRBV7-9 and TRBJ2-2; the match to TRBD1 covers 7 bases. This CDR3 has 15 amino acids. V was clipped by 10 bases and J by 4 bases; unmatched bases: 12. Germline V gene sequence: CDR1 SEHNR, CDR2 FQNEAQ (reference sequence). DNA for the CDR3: TGTGCCACCCAACAGGGGCGGGCCGGCACCGGGGAGCTGTTTTTT. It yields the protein CATQQGRAGTGELFF.